The 23 T cell receptor beta chains below were found in one sample sequenced in a study of human thymus T cells. Sequencing was performed with immunoSEQ multiplex PCR; in TCRdb, only in-frame clones are kept and a portion is missing. Of 54,000 or so clones in the sample, about 94% were seen once. What was sequenced was blood. Receptors were obtained from a boy under two years old with a congenital heart defect but otherwise immunologically healthy.

The V and J genes are TRBV4-2 and TRBJ2-3; no clear D gene. Trimming removed 0 bases at V and 1 base at J, with 8 bases between. CDR3 length: 15 residues. The germline V gene encodes CDR1 LGHNA and CDR2 YNFKEQ. DNA of the CDR3: TGTGCCAGCAGCCAAGAGGGTTTAGGCACAGATACGCAGTATTTT. This translates into CASSQEGLGTDTQYF.

This rearrangement joins TRBV10-2 to TRBJ2-7; 9 nucleotides line up with TRBD1. From germline, CDR1 is WSHSY and CDR2 SAAADI. The CDR3 runs to 15 residues. V gave up 6 bases and J gave up 3 bases; unmatched junction bases: 9. The CDR3 nucleotides read TGCGCCAGCAGGAAGGGACAGGGAATGTTCTACGAGCAGTACTTC. It is translated as CASRKGQGMFYEQYF.

The gene calls are TRBV7-2 and TRBJ1-5; D not certain. Trimming took 5 bases from V and 5 from J, leaving 10 bases between them. The CDR3 spans 13 residues. Germline-derived CDR1 and CDR2 are SGHTA and FQGNSA. CDR3 sequence reads: CASSRYIDQPQHF. In DNA, the CDR3 is TGTGCCAGCAGCCGCTACATTGATCAGCCCCAGCATTTT.

The V gene is TRBV21-1, the J gene TRBJ2-6; the table's TRBD1 call for D was not verified on the DNA. TRBV21-1 has pseudogene status. The CDR3 loop spans 10 amino acids. CDR3 in DNA: TGTGCCAGCAGACACAACGTCCTGACTTTC. Translation: CASRHNVLTF.

This sequence joins TRBV2 and TRBJ1-2, with D possibly TRBD1 on 6 matching bases. Trimming removed 5 bases from V and 1 base from J, with 23 bases in between. Looked up from germline, CDR1 is SNHLY and CDR2 is FYNNEI. The CDR3 covers 18 residues. For the CDR3, the DNA is TGTGCCAGCAGTTTTCCCGGGACATCAGGAGGCGGTAACTATGGCTACACCTTC. This gives the protein CASSFPGTSGGGNYGYTF.

V usage is TRBV20-1 and J usage is TRBJ2-7; TRBD2 is a possible D gene (6 bases). CDR1 and CDR2 from the germline V gene are DFQATT and SNEGSKA (reference sequence). The V end lost 6 bases, the J end lost 6 bases, and 12 bases lay between the germline ends. The CDR3 is 11 amino acids. The CDR3 sequence: CSASLASEQYF. The DNA of the CDR3 is TGCAGTGCCTCACTAGCCTCCGAGCAGTACTTC.

The chain uses TRBV4-2 and TRBJ2-3; no definite D call. Looked up from germline, CDR1 is LGHNA and CDR2 is YNFKEQ. Trimming removed 0 bases at V and 6 bases at J, with 10 bases between. CDR3 length: 14 amino acids. CDR3 loop: CASSQEWSTDTQYF. The CDR3 bases are TGTGCCAGCAGCCAAGAGTGGTCTACGGATACGCAGTATTTT.

The rearrangement uses TRBV7-9 and TRBJ1-1, with 10 bases matching TRBD1. The CDR3 contains 16 residues. From germline, CDR1 is SEHNR and CDR2 FQNEAQ (reference sequence). Trimming removed 4 bases from V and 0 bases from J; junction bases left unmatched: 5. CDR3 sequence reads: CASSSGTGALNTEAFF. The CDR3 DNA is TGTGCCAGCAGCTCCGGGACAGGGGCCTTGAACACTGAAGCTTTCTTT. The full variable domain, in which reference TRBV7-9 and TRBJ1-1 provide the parts outside the CDR3, is DTGVSQNPRHKITKRGQNVTFRCDPISEHNRLYWYRQTLGQGPEFLTYFQNEAQLEKSRLLSDRFSAERPKGSFSTLEIQRTEQGDSAMYLCASSSGTGALNTEAFFGQGTRLTVV.

The chain carries TRBV29-1 and TRBJ2-7; D is undetermined. Germline loops: CDR1 SQVTM, CDR2 ANQGSEA. The ends were cut back, 8 bases at V and 2 bases at J, with 19 bases in the middle. This CDR3 has 14 amino acids. CDR3: CSPHTSSPAYEQYF. CDR3 DNA: TGCAGCCCCCATACATCCTCTCCGGCCTACGAGCAGTACTTC.

This clone appeared a single time. CDR3 sequence (DNA): TGTGCCAGTAGTATGATAGCAGGGTGGAACACTGAAGCTTTCTTT. Translation: CASSMIAGWNTEAFF. The J gene is TRBJ1-1, the V gene TRBV19; TRBD1 is a possible D gene (5 bases). The CDR3 is 15 amino acids. V shed 3 bases and J shed 1 base, with 12 bases lying between them. The germline V gene encodes CDR1 LNHDA and CDR2 SQIVND (reference sequence).

This clone has only one observation. The chain uses TRBV27 and TRBJ2-6; D remains ambiguous. Deletions cut 0 bases from V and 2 bases from J, with 8 bases between. Germline loops: CDR1 MNHEY, CDR2 SMNVEV (reference sequence). CDR3 length equals 16 residues. In DNA, the CDR3 is TGTGCCAGCAGTTTATCGCAGTCCGCTGGGGCCAACGTCCTGACTTTC. It translates to CASSLSQSAGANVLTF.

This chain joins TRBV27 and TRBJ2-3; TRBD2 agrees at 13 bases. Germline CDR1 is MNHEY and CDR2 is SMNVEV (reference sequence). The CDR3 contains 17 residues. V lost 7 bases to trimming and J lost 1 base; unmatched junction nucleotides: 8. This chain's CDR3 is CASTAGTSGIRTDTQYF. CDR3 bases: TGTGCCAGCACCGCCGGGACTAGCGGGATCCGCACAGATACGCAGTATTTT.

The chain recombines TRBV4-2 with TRBJ2-1, with D possibly being TRBD2 (6 bases). V gave up 5 bases and J gave up 9 bases, with 17 bases separating them. Germline assignment: CDR1 LGHNA and CDR2 YNFKEQ. The CDR3 runs to 14 residues. The CDR3 DNA is TGTGCCAGCAGCATAGGAATGGAAGCGGGTGAGCAGTTCTTC. Translated: CASSIGMEAGEQFF.

The chain is built from TRBV15 and TRBJ2-5; D may be TRBD2 (7 bases). The V gene's germline CDR1 is LNHNV and CDR2 YYDKDF (reference sequence). V was cut by 1 base and J by 1 base, with 28 bases left in between. CDR3 length equals 21 residues. CDR3 sequence reads: CATSRGYRAGEVLLGQETQYF. The CDR3 nucleotides read TGTGCCACCAGCAGAGGGTACAGGGCGGGAGAGGTGCTGTTGGGCCAAGAGACCCAGTACTTC. Using reference TRBV15 and TRBJ2-5 for the parts outside the CDR3, the full variable domain is DAMVIQNPRYQVTQFGKPVTLSCSQTLNHNVMYWYQQKSSQAPKLLFHYYDKDFNNEADTPDNFQSRRPNTSFCFLDIRSPGLGDTAMYLCATSRGYRAGEVLLGQETQYFGPGTRLLVL.

The chain combines TRBV28 with TRBJ1-5, with D tentatively TRBD1 (5 bases). CDR3 length equals 15 residues. The V gene's germline CDR1 is MDHEN and CDR2 SYDVKM. V gave up 5 bases and J gave up 6 bases, with 17 bases separating them. DNA for the CDR3: TGTGCCAGCAGTCCCTACAGGACCAGCGGTCAGCCCCAGCATTTT. Its protein is CASSPYRTSGQPQHF.

This clone has only a few counts. The chain links TRBV7-9 to TRBJ2-5, with D tentatively TRBD2 (6 bases). The V gene's germline CDR1 is SEHNR and CDR2 FQNEAQ (reference sequence). Trimming stripped 4 bases from V and 2 bases from J, with 11 bases between. The CDR3 loop spans 14 amino acids. The CDR3 bases are TGTGCCAGCAGCTCTGTAGCGGTACAAGAGACCCAGTACTTC. The encoded protein is CASSSVAVQETQYF.

This clone was observed a single time. The chain couples TRBV6-1 to TRBJ2-7; D possibly corresponds to TRBD1 (6 bases). Germline values: CDR1 MNHNS, CDR2 SASEGT. The CDR3 totals 15 residues. Trimming pared 0 bases from V and 9 bases from J, leaving 18 bases between. In DNA, the CDR3 is TGTGCCAGCAGTGAAGCTTGGGGCAGGGGAAGGGTGCAGTACTTC. This gives the protein CASSEAWGRGRVQYF.

The chain combines TRBV18 with TRBJ2-4; D ambiguous. The CDR3 runs 16 residues. In germline, CDR1 is KGHSH, CDR2 LQKENI. The V end lost 0 bases, the J end lost 0 bases, and 9 bases lay between the germline ends. CDR3: CASSPPPFLAKNIQYF. For the CDR3, the DNA is TGTGCCAGCTCACCACCGCCCTTTTTAGCCAAAAACATTCAGTACTTC.

This chain links TRBV7-3 with TRBJ1-3, with 8 bases matching TRBD1. The CDR3 runs to 13 residues. CDR1 and CDR2 (germline): SGHTA, FQGTGA. Losses at the gene ends were 1 base for V and 7 bases for J; bases not matched to a gene: 0. CDR3 in DNA: TGTGCCAGCAGCTTAAACAGGGGGAACACCATATATTTT. Protein: CASSLNRGNTIYF.

V and J are TRBV6-5 and TRBJ2-3, with no clear D. Germline-derived CDR1 and CDR2 are MNHEY and SVGAGI. This CDR3 is 14 amino acids long. V lost 5 bases and J lost 2, with 11 bases in between. The CDR3 spells CASSKVDNTDTQYF. The CDR3 coding sequence is TGTGCCAGCAGTAAGGTCGATAACACAGATACGCAGTATTTT.

The CDR3 is CASSLTGTGGYTEAFF. The CDR3 DNA is TGTGCCAGCAGCTTAACCGGGACAGGTGGTTACACTGAAGCTTTCTTT. This chain joins TRBV7-3 and TRBJ1-1, with TRBD1 identical over 8 bases. The CDR3 covers 16 residues. Trimming at V came to 0 bases and at J to 3 bases, leaving 6 bases not matched to a gene. Germline V gives CDR1 SGHTA, CDR2 FQGTGA.

This clone was seen only once. V gene TRBV4-1 combines with J gene TRBJ1-3; D is uncertain. The CDR3 extends over 13 amino acids. CDR1 is MGHRA and CDR2 is YSYEKL in the germline V gene. The V end was cut by 6 bases, the J end by 4 bases, with 10 bases between. The CDR3 DNA reads TGCGCCAGCAGACCTTTTCTGGGAAACACCATATATTTT. Translating gives CASRPFLGNTIYF.

This clone was found once. The chain employs TRBV7-9 and TRBJ2-1; 7 bases agree with TRBD2. After removal of 4 bases from V and 8 bases from J, the junction contained 20 bases not matched to a gene. The length of the CDR3 is 18 residues. Looked up from germline, CDR1 is SEHNR and CDR2 is FQNEAQ (reference sequence). The CDR3 protein is CASSSPGGLVGPWDEQFF. CDR3 coding DNA: TGTGCCAGCAGCTCCCCCGGGGGGTTAGTCGGCCCTTGGGATGAGCAGTTCTTC.